The rows below give T cell receptor beta chains drawn from one sample of a study of sequential checkpoint blockade in melanoma. Measured with immunoSEQ multiplex PCR; TCRdb has only the in-frame clones, and not every one. The sample records about 10,000 clones, roughly 80% being singletons. Here the sequenced sample was CD8+ T cells sorted from blood (inferred from file names), taken from a patient given nivolumab and ipilimumab in sequence. These receptors originate from a human donor with melanoma. Both conserved end residues are part of each CDR3. A D gene is named only where the DNA matches it firmly. Clone sizes are given selectively: once, few, many, or a class where the clone is expanded.

v_call	j_call	d_call	clone_size	cdr3_nt	cdr3_aa
TRBV6-6	TRBJ2-5	-	-	TGTGCCAGCAGCCGTACAGGGTATGGCGAGACCCAGTACTTC	CASSRTGYGETQYF
TRBV4-3	TRBJ2-3	-	once	TGCGCCAGCAGCCCGTCTTACACAGATACGCAGTATTTT	CASSPSYTDTQYF
TRBV4-1	TRBJ1-1	-	-	TGCGCCAGCAGCCAAGAGCGGTACACTGAAGCTTTCTTT	CASSQERYTEAFF
TRBV7-9	TRBJ1-2	-	-	TGTGCCAGCAGCGCCGGGACAACGGCTTATGGCTACACCTTC	CASSAGTTAYGYTF
TRBV30	TRBJ1-5	TRBD1	-	TGTGCCTGGAGTAGGGGGCGGCAGCCCCAGCATTTT	CAWSRGRQPQHF
TRBV14	TRBJ2-3	TRBD1	-	TGTGCCAGCAGCCAAGATGAAAGGACAGGATACACGGATACGCAGTATTTT	CASSQDERTGYTDTQYF
TRBV28	TRBJ2-7	TRBD2	once	TGTGCCAGCAGTTTCAGTCCTCAGCGGGAGGTCTCCTACGAGCAGTACTTC	CASSFSPQREVSYEQYF
TRBV14	TRBJ2-7	-	-	TGTGCCAGCAGCCATAGAGAGTCCTACGAGCAGTACTTC	CASSHRESYEQYF
TRBV5-1	TRBJ1-5	TRBD1	-	TGCGCCAGCAGCTTGGACGGGACAGCTAGCAATCAGCCCCAGCATTTT	CASSLDGTASNQPQHF
TRBV9	TRBJ2-1	TRBD2	-	TGTGCCAGCAGCTGGTCCCCGCGGGAGTCGCACAATGAGCAGTTCTTC	CASSWSPRESHNEQFF